This TCR beta chain emerged from a study of blood T cell repertoires in COVID-19. Study information: Sites across the United States, Italy and Spain contributed samples from acute and convalescent COVID-19. The cDNA or gDNA used as material had been derived from T cells, B-cell-depleted T cells, or PBMCs.

Seattle's enrolled individuals joined amid active infection and were then monitored longitudinally. Per the study methods: Nucleated cell number was recorded as an estimate derived from reference gene primer amplification. Repertoires were generated with immunoSEQ multiplex PCR, while TCRdb's copy carries only in-frame clones and drops some. V and J calls and clone size come straight from that table; D and trimming were deduced from the DNA. The sample yields a few hundred thousand clones, around 90% seen once. The clonotype comes from a woman between 55 and 75 years old with COVID-19, enrolled during active disease. Sequencing was done on a sample of peripheral blood.

The DNA of the CDR3 is TGTGCCAGTGCCGACAGGGGGAACTATGGCTACACCTTC. Protein product: CASADRGNYGYTF. The chain recombines TRBV19 with TRBJ1-2; 9 bases fit TRBD1. The CDR3 has 13 residues. V lost 8 bases, J lost 2 bases, and 3 bases stayed unmatched. The germline CDR1 and CDR2 sequences are LNHDA and SQIVND (reference sequence).